The rows below give T cell receptor beta chains drawn from one sample of a study of beta chain features in type 1 diabetes. Data came from immunoSEQ multiplex PCR; TCRdb stores just in-frame clones and leaves some out. The data show roughly 340,000 clones, 10% to 15% seen once. The material sequenced was naive CD4+ T cells from blood. All receptors derive from a woman between 18 and 30 years old with type 1 diabetes. The conserved cysteine and the conserved F or W are not part of the CDR3 here.

j_gene	v_gene	len	CDR3aa
TRBJ2-7	TRBV11-3	12	ASSPGTVDYEQY
TRBJ2-1	TRBV4-3	16	ASSQDVGAGGMYNEQF
TRBJ2-1	TRBV30	11	AWGDEYYNEQF
TRBJ2-7	TRBV13	13	ASSLHLGGLSEQY
TRBJ2-3	TRBV5-1	16	ASSPGYSGGAAADTQY
TRBJ2-4	TRBV7-2	14	ASSSGRGQGRNIQY
TRBJ1-2	TRBV7-9	13	ASSSGQGTHYGYT
TRBJ1-2	TRBV5-1	11	ASSLGQGDGYT
TRBJ1-5	TRBV30	13	AWSTPSGSNQPQH
TRBJ1-1	TRBV6-5	9	ASSYQNEAF
TRBJ2-3	TRBV11-2	12	ASSFLGLSDTQY
TRBJ1-5	TRBV30	12	AWSVSQGDQPQH
TRBJ2-1	TRBV19	13	ASNVPSGRRNEQF
TRBJ1-2	TRBV6-5	12	ASSPPGQVNGYT
-	TRBV28	12	ASSLAGLSYEQY
TRBJ1-2	TRBV30	11	AWSQRREGGYT
TRBJ1-2	TRBV19	15	ASRSRDTEKANYGYT
TRBJ1-2	TRBV18	12	ASSPDRGNYGYT
TRBJ1-2	TRBV7-2	11	ASSSDRGSGYT
TRBJ2-5	TRBV7-9	11	ASSYDTQETQY
TRBJ2-7	TRBV11-1	14	ASSLERAGESYEQY
TRBJ2-7	TRBV5-1	10	ASSRGSYEQY
TRBJ2-1	TRBV19	13	ASSSRGGTPYEQF
TRBJ2-4	TRBV29-1	10	SGQGGWDIQY
TRBJ2-5	TRBV18	15	ASSPPKPGLTGGTQY
TRBJ2-7	TRBV7-2	12	ASSARQAAYEQY
TRBJ1-5	TRBV7-2	13	ASSPQGIGNQPQH